Listed here are 30 T cell receptor beta chains from one sample, sequenced in a study of blood T cell repertoires in COVID-19. Clones were read by immunoSEQ multiplex PCR, and TCRdb kept only the in-frame ones, dropping some. The sample holds tens of thousands of clones, less than 85% seen once. Sample: peripheral blood. These receptors all come from a man aged 70 or older with active COVID-19.

V is TRBV2 and J is TRBJ2-1, with TRBD2 matching 15 bases. CDR1 and CDR2 (germline): SNHLY, FYNNEI. The CDR3 runs 15 residues. V was pared by 6 bases and J by 9 bases, with 6 bases of the junction left unmatched. CDR3 protein: CASRTGLAGGSEQFF. The CDR3 DNA reads TGTGCCAGCAGGACCGGACTAGCGGGAGGGAGTGAGCAGTTCTTC. Full variable domain (remainder filled in from reference TRBV2 and TRBJ2-1): EPEVTQTPSHQVTQMGQEVILRCVPISNHLYFYWYRQILGQKVEFLVSFYNNEISEKSEIFDDQFSVERPDGSNFTLKIRSTKLEDSAMYFCASRTGLAGGSEQFFGPGTRLTVL.

For the CDR3, the DNA is TGTGCCTGGAGGGTTCGGGGGGCTCACAATCAGCCCCAGCATTTT. It is translated as CAWRVRGAHNQPQHF. The chain couples TRBV30 to TRBJ1-5; D possibly corresponds to TRBD1 (6 bases). Germline values: CDR1 GTSNPN, CDR2 SVGIG (reference sequence). The CDR3 contains 15 residues. The V gene lost 3 bases and the J gene lost 3 bases, with 15 bases spanning the gap. The full variable domain, in which reference TRBV30 and TRBJ1-5 provide the parts outside the CDR3, is SQTIHQWPATLVQPVGSPLSLECTVEGTSNPNLYWYRQAAGRGLQLLFYSVGIGQISSEVPQNLSASRPQDRQFILSSKKLLLSDSGFYLCAWRVRGAHNQPQHFGDGTRLSIL.

The chain uses TRBV30 and TRBJ2-6; 9 bases match TRBD1. The CDR3 totals 18 residues. Germline V lookup: CDR1 GTSNPN, CDR2 SVGIG (reference sequence). The junction had 12 bases not matched to a gene; V was cut back by 3 bases and J by 3 bases. In DNA form, the CDR3 reads TGTGCCTGGAGGCGGGACAGGGCCAGATCAGGTGGGGCCAACGTCCTGACTTTC. Translation gives CAWRRDRARSGGANVLTF.

V usage is TRBV20-1 and J usage is TRBJ2-2; D not certain. Trimming cost V 3 bases and J 6 bases, with 17 bases left between them. In germline, CDR1 is DFQATT, CDR2 SNEGSKA (reference sequence). The CDR3 has 15 amino acids. In DNA form, the CDR3 reads TGCAGTGCTAGTGCGTTCCCCCAGTTACCCGGGGAGCTGTTTTTT. Protein sequence: CSASAFPQLPGELFF.

The rearrangement uses TRBV5-6 and TRBJ1-6, with D perhaps matching TRBD1 (6 bases). CDR1 is SGHDT and CDR2 is YYEEEE in the germline V gene. The V and J ends lost 3 bases and 9 bases respectively, with 10 bases between them. The CDR3 has 13 amino acids. CDR3 region: CASSSGQFSPLHF. CDR3 nucleotide sequence: TGTGCCAGCAGCTCCGGACAGTTTTCACCCCTCCACTTT.

The gene calls are TRBV5-1 and TRBJ1-4, with D maybe TRBD1 (6 bases). The germline gives CDR1 SGHRS, CDR2 YFSETQ. V lost 3 bases and J lost 6, with 12 bases in between. The CDR3 is 14 amino acids. The CDR3 bases are TGCGCCAGCAGCTCAGGACAGCGAGATGAAAAACTGTTTTTT. Amino acids: CASSSGQRDEKLFF.

This clone has a single count. The gene calls are TRBV7-9 and TRBJ2-5; 7 bases agree with TRBD1. After removal of 0 bases from V and 1 base from J, the junction contained 2 bases not matched to a gene. This CDR3 spans 15 amino acids. Germline V gene sequence: CDR1 SEHNR, CDR2 FQNEAQ (reference sequence). The CDR3 nucleotides read TGTGCCAGCAGCTTAGCCGGGACAGTCCAAGAGACCCAGTACTTC. Protein product: CASSLAGTVQETQYF.

This sequence joins TRBV4-1 and TRBJ2-4, with D tentatively TRBD1 (7 bases). Germline assignment: CDR1 MGHRA and CDR2 YSYEKL. V was trimmed by 0 bases and J by 3 bases, leaving 12 bases between them. The CDR3 is made up of 16 amino acids. The CDR3 DNA follows: TGCGCCAGCAGCCAAGAGGAGGGGGCGGGCAAAAACATTCAGTACTTC. This gives the protein CASSQEEGAGKNIQYF.

Only one count was recorded for this clone. The chain couples TRBV7-9 to TRBJ2-7; no definite D call. Deletions cut 3 bases from V and 6 bases from J, with 15 bases between. Germline lookup yields CDR1 SEHNR and CDR2 FQNEAQ (reference sequence). The CDR3 consists of 14 residues. CDR3 region: CASSFSSAFSEQYF. The CDR3, as DNA: TGTGCCAGCAGCTTTTCTAGTGCGTTTAGCGAGCAGTACTTC.

The V and J genes are TRBV24-1 and TRBJ2-3; 10 bases are a match to TRBD2. Germline values: CDR1 KGHDR, CDR2 SFDVKD. With V trimmed by 4 bases and J by 4 bases, 4 bases remained unmatched. There are 15 residues in the CDR3. Here the CDR3 DNA reads TGTGCCACCAGTGAGTCTAGCGGGAGCCCAGATACGCAGTATTTT. Translation: CATSESSGSPDTQYF.

The CDR3 DNA is TGTGCCAGCAGCTCGGCAGGACAGGCGGCCACAGATACGCAGTATTTT. Its protein product is CASSSAGQAATDTQYF. The rearrangement joins TRBV7-6 to TRBJ2-3, with 7 nucleotides matching TRBD1. Germline V gene data show CDR1 as SGHVS and CDR2 as FNYEAQ. The V and J ends lost 4 bases and 2 bases, in that order; junction bases with no gene match: 9. The CDR3 extends over 16 amino acids.

The rearrangement links TRBV7-9 to TRBJ2-5, with 9 bases identical to TRBD1. From germline, CDR1 is SEHNR and CDR2 FQNEAQ (reference sequence). V gave up 5 bases and J gave up 3 bases; unmatched junction bases: 4. The CDR3 loop spans 14 amino acids. The CDR3 DNA sequence: TGTGCCAGCAGCCCGGACAGGGGTAAAGAGACCCAGTACTTC. It codes for CASSPDRGKETQYF.

V and J are TRBV11-2 and TRBJ2-6; weak D call: TRBD1 (6 bases). The CDR3 sequence is 17 residues long. CDR1 is SGHAT, CDR2 FQNNGV, per germline. Trimming stripped 7 bases from V and 0 bases from J, with 16 bases between. The CDR3 reads CASTLMGAYSGANVLTF. CDR3 in DNA: TGTGCCAGCACTCTAATGGGGGCCTACTCTGGGGCCAACGTCCTGACTTTC.

The V gene is TRBV13, the J gene TRBJ2-7; 7 bases are shared with TRBD2. The germline V gene encodes CDR1 PRHDT and CDR2 FYEKMQ (reference sequence). The CDR3 spans 15 residues. V was clipped by 3 bases and J by 5 bases; unmatched bases: 10. CDR3 residues: CASSFRLASHDEQYF. The DNA of the CDR3 is TGTGCCAGCAGCTTCCGACTAGCCTCACACGACGAGCAGTACTTC.

The V gene is TRBV7-2, the J gene TRBJ2-3; TRBD2 agrees at 8 bases. The germline CDR1 and CDR2 sequences are SGHTA and FQGNSA. The CDR3 extends over 14 amino acids. The V and J ends lost 5 bases and 4 bases, in that order; junction bases with no gene match: 5. The CDR3 protein is CASSQGLVADTQYF. As DNA, the CDR3 is TGTGCCAGCAGCCAGGGACTAGTGGCAGATACGCAGTATTTT.

The CDR3 protein is CASSQDPGGRVTGELFF. The CDR3 nucleotides read TGTGCCAGCAGCCAAGATCCGGGCGGGAGGGTCACCGGGGAGCTGTTTTTT. This chain uses TRBV4-2 with TRBJ2-2; 9 bases are a match to TRBD2. The V and J ends lost 0 bases and 4 bases, in that order; junction bases with no gene match: 6. In germline, CDR1 is LGHNA, CDR2 YNFKEQ. CDR3 length equals 17 residues.

V gene TRBV2 combines with J gene TRBJ2-7; 10 bases align to TRBD1. The trim removed 1 base at V and 3 bases at J, leaving 6 bases unmatched. Germline loops: CDR1 SNHLY, CDR2 FYNNEI. This CDR3 is 16 amino acids long. CDR3 sequence: CASSEDSDRGGYEQYF. CDR3 nucleotide sequence: TGTGCCAGCAGTGAAGATTCGGACAGGGGGGGCTACGAGCAGTACTTC.

This sequence joins TRBV10-3 and TRBJ2-1, with 10 bases fitting TRBD1. Trimming at V came to 11 bases and at J to 4 bases, leaving 14 bases not matched to a gene. The CDR3 is 16 amino acids. The germline gives CDR1 ENHRY, CDR2 SYGVKD. CDR3 DNA sequence: TGTGCCGTCCGGCCCGGACAGGGGGGGACATACAATGAGCAGTTCTTC. Protein sequence: CAVRPGQGGTYNEQFF.

V and J are TRBV5-5 and TRBJ2-5; 14 bases align to TRBD2. The CDR3 is 15 amino acids. Germline CDR1 is SGHKS and CDR2 is YYEKEE (reference sequence). V was pared by 5 bases and J by 4 bases, with 4 bases of the junction left unmatched. The chain's CDR3 is CASSLGLAGGETQYF. CDR3 DNA sequence: TGTGCCAGCAGTCTAGGACTAGCGGGAGGAGAGACCCAGTACTTC.

This chain links TRBV19 with TRBJ2-7; the match to TRBD2 covers 10 bases. The CDR3 totals 16 residues. Germline V gene data show CDR1 as LNHDA and CDR2 as SQIVND (reference sequence). V shed 3 bases and J 1 base; nucleotides not matched to a gene: 6. The CDR3 DNA reads as TGTGCCAGTAGTATGTCAACTAGCGGGATATCCTACGAGCAGTACTTC. Translated: CASSMSTSGISYEQYF.

This clone was seen a few times. The chain is built from TRBV5-7 and TRBJ1-5; 8 positions agree with TRBD1. TRBV5-7 is sorted into the ORF group, with uncertain function. CDR3 size: 15 residues. The trim removed 4 bases at V and 4 bases at J, leaving 7 bases unmatched. The CDR3 nucleotides read TGTGCCAGCAGCCTGGACAGGGCCCTTAATCAGCCCCAGCATTTT. Translating it yields CASSLDRALNQPQHF.

The chain couples TRBV7-2 to TRBJ1-5; TRBD1 agrees at 8 bases. Germline CDR1 SGHTA, CDR2 FQGNSA. The junction had 1 base not matched to a gene; V was cut back by 4 bases and J by 5 bases. The CDR3 sequence is 13 residues long. CDR3 residues: CASSSQGDQPQHF. Written as DNA, the CDR3 is TGTGCCAGCAGCTCACAGGGGGATCAGCCCCAGCATTTT.

In its sample, this clone was seen a few times. This chain uses TRBV7-3 with TRBJ2-2; 9 nucleotides line up with TRBD2. V lost 5 bases to trimming and J lost 5 bases; unmatched junction nucleotides: 9. Per the germline V gene, CDR1 is SGHTA and CDR2 is FQGTGA. This CDR3 comprises 16 residues. The CDR3 bases are TGTGCCAGCAGCCCACCGACTAGCGGAGGGACCGGGGAGCTGTTTTTT. Its protein product is CASSPPTSGGTGELFF.

The rearrangement uses TRBV7-9 and TRBJ1-1; 8 bases align to TRBD1. After removal of 7 bases from V and 1 base from J, the junction contained 2 bases not matched to a gene. From germline, CDR1 is SEHNR and CDR2 FQNEAQ (reference sequence). The CDR3 spans 13 residues. CDR3 protein: CASTGQANTEAFF. Written as DNA, the CDR3 is TGTGCCAGCACGGGACAGGCGAACACTGAAGCTTTCTTT.

The V call is TRBV5-6, the J call TRBJ1-4, with 7 positions matching TRBD1. CDR1 is SGHDT, CDR2 YYEEEE, per germline. Unmatched junction bases numbered 8, after V lost 3 bases and J lost 3 bases. There are 16 residues in the CDR3. Written as DNA, the CDR3 is TGTGCCAGCAGCTCCACAGGGGCGGAAGCTAATGAAAAACTGTTTTTT. This translates into CASSSTGAEANEKLFF.

The chain uses TRBV27 and TRBJ1-1; D gene uncertain. The CDR3 contains 13 residues. Trimming removed 11 bases at V and 1 base at J, with 14 bases between. Germline assignment: CDR1 MNHEY and CDR2 SMNVEV (reference sequence). This CDR3 is CAGRRLGNTEAFF. The CDR3 nucleotides read TGTGCCGGGAGGCGGCTTGGGAACACTGAAGCTTTCTTT.

The V and J genes are TRBV7-9 and TRBJ1-2; D gene uncertain. This CDR3 is built from 13 residues. The V end lost 0 bases, the J end lost 7 bases, and 9 bases lay between the germline ends. Germline loops: CDR1 SEHNR, CDR2 FQNEAQ (reference sequence). CDR3 DNA: TGTGCCAGCAGCTTAGCCTGGGGAGGTGGCTACACCTTC. It specifies CASSLAWGGGYTF.

This clone is a singleton in its sample. The rearrangement uses TRBV6-2 or TRBV6-3 and TRBJ2-4; TRBD2 matches at 9 bases. CDR3 length equals 14 residues. With 6 bases clipped from V and 8 bases from J, the junction kept 8 bases outside the gene matches. Germline V gene data show CDR1 as MNHEY and CDR2 as SVGEGT. The CDR3 DNA follows: TGTGCCAGCAGCCCCCTTAGCGGGAGTGACATTCAGTACTTC. Its translation: CASSPLSGSDIQYF.

The DNA for the CDR3 is TGCGCCAGCAGCCAAGTGGGGGGGCTAGCGACCGCTAGCACAGATACGCAGTATTTT. Its translation: CASSQVGGLATASTDTQYF. This chain joins TRBV4-3 and TRBJ2-3; D possibly corresponds to TRBD2 (7 bases). Germline CDR1 is LGHNA and CDR2 is YSLEER. Deletions cut 1 base from V and 0 bases from J, with 20 bases between. The length of the CDR3 is 19 residues.

The chain joins TRBV5-1 to TRBJ2-1; 11 bases align to TRBD2. Germline CDR1 SGHRS, CDR2 YFSETQ. CDR3 length equals 17 residues. J was trimmed by 2 bases and V by 4 bases; bases with no gene match: 8. CDR3 sequence (DNA): TGCGCCAGCAGCCTCCGACTGACTAGCGGGACCTACAATGAGCAGTTCTTC. It specifies CASSLRLTSGTYNEQFF.